The TCR beta chain described here comes from a study of identical twins. Via MiXCR, TCRdb re-called the 5' RACE reads, giving one row per CDR3 protein. The table lists 400,000 to 550,000 distinct CDR3 sequences, over 11% of them singletons. Trimming took 6 bases from V and 5 from J; bases not matched to a gene: 9. This CDR3 has 15 residues. In addition, the sample was reused for a study of yellow fever vaccine responses in identical twins.

The specimen sequenced was CD4+ T cells sorted from blood. The chain recombines TRBV12-3 or TRBV12-4 with TRBJ1-5; 8 positions agree with TRBD1. The clonotype originates from a woman aged 18-29 years in good health. For the CDR3, the DNA is TGTGCCAGCAGCGAGGACAGGGTCGTACATCAGCCCCAGCATTTT. It codes for CASSEDRVVHQPQHF.